Each of the 20 T cell receptor beta chains below was sequenced from the same sample in a study of CD8 T cells in Susac syndrome. With random hexamers, reverse transcription was performed on about 0.5 to 1 ug of RNA. TCRdb reanalysed the immunoSEQ multiplex PCR reads using MiXCR and keeps one entry per CDR3 protein. The table has about 300,000 distinct CDR3 sequences, about 91% seen once. Sequenced material: CD4+ T cells from PBMCs. These receptors were collected from a human donor with multiple sclerosis.

This clonotype was picked up one time. The rearrangement joins TRBV5-1 to TRBJ2-7; 9 positions agree with TRBD1. The CDR3 spans 15 residues. The V segment lost 3 bases and the J segment 5 bases; nucleotides outside the gene matches: 9. Germline V gene data show CDR1 as SGHRS and CDR2 as YFSETQ. The CDR3 spells CASSSGTGPLHEQYF. The CDR3 DNA sequence: TGCGCCAGCAGCTCCGGGACAGGGCCTTTGCACGAGCAGTACTTC. Full variable domain (remainder filled in from reference TRBV5-1 and TRBJ2-7): KAGVTQTPRYLIKTRGQQVTLSCSPISGHRSVSWYQQTPGQGLQFLFEYFSETQRNKGNFPGRFSGRQFSNSRSEMNVSTLELGDSALYLCASSSGTGPLHEQYFGPGTRLTVT.

The chain employs TRBV3-1 and TRBJ1-1; D uncertain. Germline V gene lookup returns CDR1 LGHDT and CDR2 YNNKEL (reference sequence). This CDR3 region has 14 residues. V was shortened by 0 bases and J by 4 bases, with 9 bases between the two germline ends. This CDR3 is CASSQEGSGTEAFF. DNA for the CDR3: TGTGCCAGCAGCCAAGAAGGGTCAGGCACTGAAGCTTTCTTT.

This sequence joins TRBV20-1 and TRBJ2-2, with 7 positions matching TRBD1. CDR3 length equals 14 residues. The J segment lost 6 bases and the V segment lost 6 bases, leaving 10 bases of the junction unmatched. Germline CDR1 is DFQATT and CDR2 is SNEGSKA (reference sequence). CDR3 nucleotides: TGCAGTGCGGCGACAGGGACGGCGGCCGGGGAGCTGTTTTTT. Protein product: CSAATGTAAGELFF.

CDR3 bases: TGTGCCAGCAGCCAAGATCGGGGGCTGGGCAGGGGTACCTACGAGCAGTACTTC. Residues: CASSQDRGLGRGTYEQYF. The chain uses TRBV14 and TRBJ2-7; either TRBD1 or TRBD2 may supply D (6 bases each). This CDR3 is built from 18 residues. The V gene's germline CDR1 is SGHDN and CDR2 FVKESK. Deletions cut 0 bases from V and 2 bases from J, with 20 bases between.

The chain joins TRBV12-3 or TRBV12-4 to TRBJ1-1; TRBD1 aligns across 7 bases. Trimming removed 3 bases from V and 1 base from J; junction bases left unmatched: 11. The length of the CDR3 is 17 residues. For the CDR3, the DNA is TGTGCCAGCAGTTTCCCCCACACAGGGGCGGAGAACACTGAAGCTTTCTTT. Its translation is CASSFPHTGAENTEAFF.

This clonotype was recorded only once. V and J are TRBV12-3 or TRBV12-4 and TRBJ2-1; D unresolved. Trimming removed 6 bases at V and 15 bases at J, with 24 bases between. There are 14 residues in the CDR3. This CDR3 is CASSPLQGMIKAFF. The CDR3, as DNA: TGTGCCAGCAGCCCACTACAAGGGATGATTAAAGCGTTCTTC.

V gene TRBV15 combines with J gene TRBJ2-1, with D tentatively TRBD1 (6 bases). CDR1 is LNHNV and CDR2 is YYDKDF in the germline V gene (reference sequence). The CDR3 extends over 13 amino acids. The V end lost 7 bases, the J end lost 5 bases, and 12 bases lay between the germline ends. The CDR3 spells CATKQGMNNEQFF. The CDR3 coding sequence is TGTGCCACCAAACAGGGTATGAACAATGAGCAGTTCTTC.

This chain joins TRBV7-9 and TRBJ2-7; D is uncertain. V dropped 0 bases and J dropped 1 base, with 7 bases sitting between them. The germline V gene encodes CDR1 SEHNR and CDR2 FQNEAQ (reference sequence). The CDR3 is 14 amino acids. CDR3 in DNA: TGTGCCAGCAGCTTAGCGACGGATTCCTACGAGCAGTACTTC. Its protein is CASSLATDSYEQYF. The complete variable domain, with remaining parts taken from reference TRBV7-9 and TRBJ2-7, reads DTGVSQNPRHKITKRGQNVTFRCDPISEHNRLYWYRQTLGQGPEFLTYFQNEAQLEKSRLLSDRFSAERPKGSFSTLEIQRTEQGDSAMYLCASSLATDSYEQYFGPGTRLTVT.

The chain uses TRBV7-9 and TRBJ2-3, with D perhaps matching TRBD2 (6 bases). The germline gives CDR1 SEHNR, CDR2 FQNEAQ (reference sequence). CDR3 length equals 15 residues. The ends were cut back, 1 base at V and 4 bases at J, with 12 bases in the middle. The CDR3 DNA reads TGTGCCAGCAGCTTAGGGGGTCCGGGGGCAGATACGCAGTATTTT. Protein: CASSLGGPGADTQYF.

This clonotype has a single count. The gene calls are TRBV7-9 and TRBJ1-2; D remains unclear. Germline V gene sequence: CDR1 SEHNR, CDR2 FQNEAQ (reference sequence). V was trimmed by 4 bases and J by 0 bases, leaving 9 bases between them. CDR3 length equals 14 residues. The CDR3 nucleotides are TGTGCCAGCAGCTCTTTACGGGCTAACTATGGCTACACCTTC. It translates to CASSSLRANYGYTF.

This clonotype has more than one count but fewer than ten. The chain carries TRBV25-1 and TRBJ2-7; the D call may be TRBD1 or TRBD2 (6 bases each). Trimming took 5 bases from V and 2 from J, leaving 13 bases between them. Germline V gene lookup returns CDR1 MGHDK and CDR2 SYGVNS. The CDR3 length is 14 residues. In nucleotides, the CDR3 is TGTGCCAGCAGTCAAAGGGGGGCAGCCTACGAGCAGTACTTC. Translated, it gives CASSQRGAAYEQYF.

The rearrangement links TRBV6-6 to TRBJ1-2, with 7 bases identical to TRBD1. The CDR3 has 14 residues. CDR1 is MNHNY and CDR2 is SVGAGI in the germline V gene (reference sequence). V shed 8 bases and J 4 bases; nucleotides not matched to a gene: 10. The DNA for the CDR3 is TGTGCCAGCCGAGGGACAGCCGATGGCTATGGCTACACCTTC. Translated: CASRGTADGYGYTF.

The chain combines TRBV20-1 with TRBJ1-3; 7 bases line up with TRBD1. From germline, CDR1 is DFQATT and CDR2 SNEGSKA (reference sequence). Losses at the gene ends were 6 bases for V and 7 bases for J; bases not matched to a gene: 12. The CDR3 runs to 14 residues. The CDR3 sequence is CSAPDRESGNTIYF. DNA of the CDR3: TGCAGTGCACCAGACAGGGAGTCGGGGAACACCATATATTTT.

J is TRBJ2-7 and V is TRBV5-1; D not resolved. V was pared by 4 bases and J by 6 bases, with 14 bases between. The CDR3 spans 13 residues. The V gene's germline CDR1 is SGHRS and CDR2 YFSETQ. For the CDR3, the DNA is TGCGCCAGCAGCCGCCGCTTGCCCAGCGAGCAGTACTTC. This sequence encodes CASSRRLPSEQYF.

The V and J genes are TRBV20-1 and TRBJ2-1; 13 bases align to TRBD2. The V gene end was trimmed by 3 bases and the J gene end by 9 bases; junction bases not matched to a gene: 11. Germline V gives CDR1 DFQATT, CDR2 SNEGSKA (reference sequence). The CDR3 length is 16 residues. In DNA form, the CDR3 reads TGCAGTGCTAGCCTACCCGGGACTAGCGGGACGGGTGAGCAGTTCTTC. It yields the protein CSASLPGTSGTGEQFF.

The rearrangement uses TRBV12-5 and TRBJ1-6; D is unresolved. The germline gives CDR1 LGHNT, CDR2 FRNRAP. The CDR3 length is 12 residues. The V and J ends lost 5 bases and 10 bases respectively, with 9 bases between them. The CDR3 spells CASGTRTSPLHF. CDR3 sequence (DNA): TGTGCTAGTGGTACCCGGACCTCACCCCTCCACTTT.

The rearrangement uses TRBV3-1 and TRBJ2-1; 11 positions agree with TRBD2. CDR1 and CDR2 (germline): LGHDT, YNNKEL (reference sequence). V gave up 6 bases and J gave up 9 bases; unmatched junction bases: 13. The CDR3 runs 16 residues. The CDR3 here is CASSLPLAGGSPEQFF. The CDR3 region has the DNA TGTGCCAGCAGTCTCCCTCTAGCGGGAGGAAGTCCTGAGCAGTTCTTC.

CDR3 in DNA: TGTGCCAGCAGCCCGCTAGCGGGAGGGGGCAATGAGCAGTTCTTC. Translation gives CASSPLAGGGNEQFF. This chain uses TRBV7-3 with TRBJ2-1, with 12 positions matching TRBD2. J was trimmed by 6 bases and V by 5 bases; bases with no gene match: 5. Looked up from germline, CDR1 is SGHTA and CDR2 is FQGTGA. This CDR3 is 15 amino acids long.

The chain combines TRBV9 with TRBJ2-2; D remains unclear. The V gene lost 0 bases and the J gene lost 2 bases, with 5 bases spanning the gap. CDR1 is SGDLS and CDR2 is YYNGEE in the germline V gene. The CDR3 is made up of 14 amino acids. The CDR3 sequence is CASSVVANTGELFF. DNA for the CDR3: TGTGCCAGCAGCGTAGTGGCCAACACCGGGGAGCTGTTTTTT.

J is TRBJ2-2 and V is TRBV2, with a weak D call TRBD2 (5 bases). From germline, CDR1 is SNHLY and CDR2 FYNNEI. Trimming shortened V by 7 bases and J by 5 bases, and 11 bases separated the two germline ends. The CDR3 runs to 13 residues. CDR3: CASTGRETGELFF. The CDR3 DNA sequence: TGTGCCAGCACGGGAAGGGAGACCGGGGAGCTGTTTTTT.